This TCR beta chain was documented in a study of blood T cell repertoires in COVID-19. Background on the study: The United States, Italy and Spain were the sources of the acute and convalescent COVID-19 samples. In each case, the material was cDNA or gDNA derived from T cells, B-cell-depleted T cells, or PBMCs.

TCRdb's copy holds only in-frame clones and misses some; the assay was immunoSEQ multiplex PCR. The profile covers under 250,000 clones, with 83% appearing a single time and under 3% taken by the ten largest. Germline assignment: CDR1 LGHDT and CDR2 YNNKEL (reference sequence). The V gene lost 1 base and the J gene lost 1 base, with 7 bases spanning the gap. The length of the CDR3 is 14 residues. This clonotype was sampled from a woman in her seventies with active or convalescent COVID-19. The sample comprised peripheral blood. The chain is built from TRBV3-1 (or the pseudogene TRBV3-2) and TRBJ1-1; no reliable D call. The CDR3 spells CASSQGATNTEAFF. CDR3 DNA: TGTGCCAGCAGCCAAGGGGCAACGAACACTGAAGCTTTCTTT.